A selection of T cell receptor beta chains follows, all from one sample in a study of blood T cell repertoires in COVID-19. Sequencing used immunoSEQ multiplex PCR; TCRdb keeps in-frame clones, though not all of them. Among roughly 150,000 clones listed, approximately 92% were seen once. The source material was peripheral blood. The receptors were sampled from a woman in her forties with acute or convalescent COVID-19. Each CDR3 is given without its conserved first and last residue.

CDR3aa: ASSVAPPQGTGNTIY
v_gene: TRBV9

CDR3aa: ASSQGSGSGNTIY
v_gene: TRBV3-1/TRBV3-2

CDR3aa: ASSLIPLANTEAF
v_gene: TRBV7-3

CDR3aa: ASSLADRGYEQY
v_gene: TRBV7-9

CDR3aa: ASRAIAGTVAEAF
v_gene: TRBV5-1

CDR3aa: ASSVEGTGGNQPQH
v_gene: TRBV9

CDR3aa: ASTPAQGQGSLYEQY
v_gene: TRBV4-2

CDR3aa: ASSLGQGITEAF
v_gene: TRBV7-9

CDR3aa: ASRSPVGQRIYEQY
v_gene: TRBV11-2

CDR3aa: ASSPYFTGDLSYEQY
v_gene: TRBV28

CDR3aa: ASRDRVGNTEAF
v_gene: TRBV10-2

CDR3aa: ASSPRVNRTGLVTIY
v_gene: TRBV21-1

CDR3aa: ATGLAGADTQY
v_gene: TRBV24-1

CDR3aa: ASTLDRGGYNEQF
v_gene: TRBV21-1

CDR3aa: ASSIGGRSTDTQY
v_gene: TRBV19

CDR3aa: ASSTIPGSYEQY
v_gene: TRBV7-2

CDR3aa: AWSASTGGTEAF
v_gene: TRBV30

CDR3aa: ASKRDRGNYEQY
v_gene: TRBV2

CDR3aa: ASGLGQGQF
v_gene: TRBV12-5

CDR3aa: ASSRQGGNEQF
v_gene: TRBV27

CDR3aa: ASSLPGTRYNEQF
v_gene: TRBV11-3

CDR3aa: ASRLSGVSDYGYT
v_gene: TRBV6-5

CDR3aa: ASSQQQGGDYGYT
v_gene: TRBV3-1/TRBV3-2

CDR3aa: ASSSVRGSGTEAF
v_gene: TRBV11-2

CDR3aa: ASSALAGGTGELF
v_gene: TRBV5-1

CDR3aa: ASSQMGLAGGPQFTDTQY
v_gene: TRBV4-1

CDR3aa: ASSSTDRLNTEAF
v_gene: TRBV7-9

CDR3aa: ASSLLADGTGELF
v_gene: TRBV27

CDR3aa: ASSLIPLAGESSYEQY
v_gene: TRBV7-9

CDR3aa: ASRPTGTGNTGELF
v_gene: TRBV3-1/TRBV3-2

CDR3aa: ATSDQRLNTGELF
v_gene: TRBV24-1

CDR3aa: ASSMARQDLWTDTQY
v_gene: TRBV7-6

CDR3aa: ASSLDGTGNTGELF
v_gene: TRBV5-8

CDR3aa: ASSQVGTGIAAF
v_gene: TRBV4-1

CDR3aa: ASSPSGSTDTQY
v_gene: TRBV7-2

CDR3aa: ASSKTGTEINYGYT
v_gene: TRBV21-1

CDR3aa: ASSQDRGYRGGYT
v_gene: TRBV14

CDR3aa: ASSISGGGEQY
v_gene: TRBV19

CDR3aa: ASSFSSGVPYEQY
v_gene: TRBV28

CDR3aa: ASSYGTAGEKLF
v_gene: TRBV5-1

CDR3aa: ASSPQGANSGANVLT
v_gene: TRBV18

CDR3aa: AGRMGSGGKEETQY
v_gene: TRBV30

CDR3aa: ASSSPGLEETQY
v_gene: TRBV11-2

CDR3aa: AISKIANTEAF
v_gene: TRBV10-3

CDR3aa: ASSQDQTSGTTDTQY
v_gene: TRBV4-1

CDR3aa: ASSVQGAETQY
v_gene: TRBV9

CDR3aa: ASNQVGDLGYT
v_gene: TRBV7-9

CDR3aa: ASSLAGTGATDTQY
v_gene: TRBV7-9

CDR3aa: ASSFLYGEQY
v_gene: TRBV19

CDR3aa: ASSLAGTGVVYGYT
v_gene: TRBV7-2

CDR3aa: ASSFSNPPWGYT
v_gene: TRBV5-5

CDR3aa: ASTPGLLAYEQY
v_gene: TRBV7-2